The 10 T cell receptor beta chains in this list originate from one sample, sequenced in a study of T cell repertoires in cytomegalovirus infection. From the reads, TCRdb called clonotypes with MiXCR, one entry per CDR3 protein. The table records approximately 170,000 distinct CDR3 sequences, 15% to 20% of them present only once. Sequenced: CD8+ T cells from PBMCs. The receptors originated from a human donor in good health (CMV status not recorded). Some clones in this sample may be carry-over from other donors' samples.

This clonotype was observed a handful of times. V is TRBV7-9 and J is TRBJ1-6; D unclear. CDR1 is SEHNR, CDR2 FQNEAQ, per germline (reference sequence). The V end was cut by 7 bases, the J end by 5 bases, with 18 bases between. This CDR3 spans 16 amino acids. The CDR3 region is CASTRPREGNNSPLHF. As DNA, the CDR3 is TGTGCCAGCACCCGGCCTAGGGAAGGGAATAATTCACCCCTCCACTTT. Combining the CDR3 with reference TRBV7-9 and TRBJ1-6 gives the whole variable domain DTGVSQNPRHKITKRGQNVTFRCDPISEHNRLYWYRQTLGQGPEFLTYFQNEAQLEKSRLLSDRFSAERPKGSFSTLEIQRTEQGDSAMYLCASTRPREGNNSPLHFGNGTRLTVT.

This chain joins TRBV20-1 and TRBJ2-7; a possible D gene is TRBD1 (6 bases). The CDR3 has 13 amino acids. Germline V gene lookup returns CDR1 DFQATT and CDR2 SNEGSKA (reference sequence). The DNA for the CDR3 is TGCAGCCTACAGGGAACCGTTACCTACGAGCAGTACTTC. Translation: CSLQGTVTYEQYF.

This chain joins TRBV4-2 and TRBJ1-1; D perhaps matches TRBD1 (6 bases). V was shortened by 1 base and J by 4 bases, with 10 bases between the two germline ends. The V gene's germline CDR1 is LGHNA and CDR2 YNFKEQ. The CDR3 runs 14 residues. The CDR3 here is CASSQGRGGTEAFF. As DNA, the CDR3 is TGTGCCAGCAGCCAAGGCAGGGGAGGCACTGAAGCTTTCTTT.

This chain uses TRBV28 with TRBJ2-2; a weak D match, TRBD2 (5 bases). Trimming stripped 2 bases from V and 2 bases from J, with 15 bases between. Per germline, CDR1 MDHEN and CDR2 SYDVKM. The CDR3 contains 17 residues. CDR3: CASSLRASGTNTGELFF. CDR3 DNA: TGTGCCAGCAGTTTACGGGCCAGCGGAACCAACACCGGGGAGCTGTTTTTT.

In DNA form, the CDR3 reads TGTGCCATCAGTGTGGGACAGGGGGAGCAGTACTTC. Translated: CAISVGQGEQYF. The genes are TRBV10-3 and TRBJ2-7; 10 bases align to TRBD1. Unmatched junction bases numbered 1, after V lost 4 bases and J lost 7 bases. The CDR3 totals 12 residues. Germline V gene sequence: CDR1 ENHRY, CDR2 SYGVKD.

The V gene is TRBV11-1, the J gene TRBJ2-1; D possibly corresponds to TRBD2 (5 bases). The CDR3 is 13 residues long. The V end lost 8 bases, the J end lost 10 bases, and 18 bases lay between the germline ends. Per germline, CDR1 SGHAT and CDR2 FQDESV (reference sequence). As DNA, the CDR3 is TGTGCCAGCGGCTCCACGGGGTCCCCCGAGCAGTTCTTC. Its translation: CASGSTGSPEQFF.

The chain is built from TRBV5-6 and TRBJ2-7; TRBD1 matches 9 bases. The CDR3 sequence is 15 residues long. Germline V gene lookup returns CDR1 SGHDT and CDR2 YYEEEE. Trimming at V came to 0 bases and at J to 5 bases, leaving 6 bases not matched to a gene. The CDR3 reads CASSLGGQGFHEQYF. The CDR3 DNA is TGTGCCAGCAGCTTGGGGGGACAGGGATTCCACGAGCAGTACTTC.

This clonotype was seen more than once but under ten times. DNA of the CDR3: TGTGCCAGCAAGAGGACAGGGGGCTACGAGCAGTACTTC. Translating gives CASKRTGGYEQYF. The chain couples TRBV28 to TRBJ2-7; TRBD1 matches 10 bases. V shed 7 bases and J 3 bases; nucleotides not matched to a gene: 3. Germline V lookup: CDR1 MDHEN, CDR2 SYDVKM. The length of the CDR3 is 13 residues.

The chain employs TRBV6-2 or TRBV6-3 and TRBJ2-7; the D gene is possibly TRBD1 (5 bases). The CDR3 has 15 residues. Germline V gene lookup returns CDR1 MNHEY and CDR2 SVGEGT. V lost 1 base and J 2 bases, leaving 12 bases between the germline ends. CDR3 in DNA: TGTGCCAGCAGTTACTTTCGGACATCGGCCTACGAGCAGTACTTC. Its translation is CASSYFRTSAYEQYF.

The CDR3 DNA reads TGTGCCAGCAGCGTTGTCGCTGGTGAGCAGTTCTTC. Encoded protein: CASSVVAGEQFF. V and J are TRBV11-3 and TRBJ2-1; D unresolved. The CDR3 extends over 12 amino acids. Trimming pared 5 bases from V and 9 bases from J, leaving 11 bases between. Germline V lookup: CDR1 SGHNT, CDR2 YENEEA. Full variable domain (remainder filled in from reference TRBV11-3 and TRBJ2-1): EAGVVQSPRYKIIEKKQPVAFWCNPISGHNTLYWYLQNLGQGPELLIRYENEEAVDDSQLPKDRFSAERLKGVDSTLKIQPAELGDSAVYLCASSVVAGEQFFGPGTRLTVL.